The following is a TCR beta chain sequence with its context. All gene names here are mouse names. The CDR3 goes on 1 residue after the read ends, and that part is filled in from the germline J gene. Noted time point: mouse harvest day 7 after allogeneic transplant. Each mouse received 10^7 T-cell-depleted marrow cells plus 10^6 splenic CD5+ T cells by tail vein. Survey-depth TCRbeta CDR3 sequencing reported V/J genes and productive frequencies. Clones were read by immunoSEQ multiplex PCR, and TCRdb kept only the in-frame ones, dropping some. The repertoire consists of about 3,000 clones, with under 60% occurring once and the leading ten covering 4.4%. This record belongs to a study of tissue T cells after allogeneic stem cell transplantation. The CDR3 totals 15 residues. Per germline, CDR1 SNHLY and CDR2 FYNGKV (reference sequence). J gave up 5 bases and V 1 base, and 3 bases lay outside the gene matches.

This chain joins TRBV3 and TRBJ2-1; 9 bases map to TRBD2. The clonotype comes from a female BALB/c mouse given C57BL/6 T cells with graft-versus-host disease after an allogeneic hematopoietic cell transplant. The sequencing sample was made of gut tissue. Incomplete CDR3 DNA: TGTGCCAGCAGCTTAGACTGGGGGGCAGATGCTGAGCAGTTC. Its translation is CASSLDWGADAEQF. Given in full, the CDR3 is CASSLDWGADAEQFF.